The 31 T cell receptor beta chains below come from one sample, sequenced in a study of cytomegalovirus exposure and HLA in healthy donors. The study ran its PCR with 60 Vbeta and 13 Jbeta primers. The table came from immunoSEQ multiplex PCR; TCRdb's copy has only in-frame clones and leaves some out. The sample holds around 200,000 clones, 65% to 80% seen once. The sequenced sample was PBMCs. All receptors derive from a young woman in good health and CMV-seropositive.

The rearrangement uses TRBV6-1 and TRBJ2-2; D remains unclear. From germline, CDR1 is MNHNS and CDR2 SASEGT. The CDR3 sequence is 14 residues long. V lost 2 bases and J lost 1, with 5 bases in between. This CDR3 is CASSEPENTGELFF. CDR3 DNA: TGTGCCAGCAGTGAACCAGAGAACACCGGGGAGCTGTTTTTT.

The rearrangement uses TRBV7-6 and TRBJ1-1; D uncertain. The CDR3 has 16 amino acids. CDR1 and CDR2 (germline): SGHVS, FNYEAQ. Trimming pared 7 bases from V and 2 bases from J, leaving 20 bases between. CDR3 in amino acids: CASTPSFEEGNTEAFF. As DNA, the CDR3 is TGTGCCAGCACCCCCTCGTTTGAGGAGGGAAACACTGAAGCTTTCTTT.

The chain links TRBV5-4 to TRBJ2-4, with 11 bases that match TRBD1. Germline loops: CDR1 SGHNT, CDR2 YYREEE (reference sequence). The CDR3 totals 15 residues. Germline trimming cut 2 bases from V and 6 bases from J; bases unmatched to any gene: 4. The DNA of the CDR3 is TGTGCCAGCAGCTTTCCGGGACAGGGGGGAAACATTCAGTACTTC. It is translated as CASSFPGQGGNIQYF.

This chain links TRBV11-2 with TRBJ1-1; D gene uncertain. The V end lost 1 base, the J end lost 6 bases, and 6 bases lay between the germline ends. The germline V gene encodes CDR1 SGHAT and CDR2 FQNNGV. CDR3 size: 12 residues. The CDR3 sequence: CASSLVQAEAFF. The DNA for the CDR3 is TGTGCCAGCAGCTTAGTGCAGGCTGAAGCTTTCTTT.

J is TRBJ1-2 and V is TRBV5-1; possible D gene TRBD1, 5 bases. Deletions cut 9 bases from V and 0 bases from J, with 15 bases between. Germline V gene lookup returns CDR1 SGHRS and CDR2 YFSETQ. The CDR3 covers 14 residues. The CDR3 region is CATARGYPNYGYTF. Here the CDR3 DNA reads TGCGCCACCGCTCGGGGGTACCCTAACTATGGCTACACCTTC.

The J gene is TRBJ1-4, the V gene TRBV14; D gene uncertain. Per the germline V gene, CDR1 is SGHDN and CDR2 is FVKESK. Trimming stripped 4 bases from V and 4 bases from J, with 7 bases between. CDR3 length equals 13 residues. The CDR3 DNA is TGTGCCAGCAGCCTTCTTAATAATGAAAAACTGTTTTTT. This gives the protein CASSLLNNEKLFF.

The V call is TRBV5-4, the J call TRBJ2-5, with 7 bases matching TRBD2. Germline V CDR1 and CDR2: SGHNT, YYREEE (reference sequence). The CDR3 has 11 amino acids. V lost 7 bases to trimming and J lost 13 bases; unmatched junction nucleotides: 10. The CDR3 coding sequence is TGTGCCAGCTCCACAGCGGGAAAAGGGTACTTC. Its protein product is CASSTAGKGYF.

In this sample, this clone turned up once. The J gene is TRBJ2-7, the V gene TRBV2; 7 nucleotides line up with TRBD1. CDR1 and CDR2 from the germline V gene are SNHLY and FYNNEI. The CDR3 sequence is 15 residues long. The J segment lost 0 bases and the V segment lost 2 bases, leaving 4 bases of the junction unmatched. The CDR3 region is CASSENRGNSYEQYF. The CDR3 nucleotides are TGTGCCAGCAGTGAAAACAGGGGCAACTCCTACGAGCAGTACTTC.

The chain recombines TRBV15 with TRBJ1-5; D is perhaps TRBD1 (6 bases). Trimming left V 1 base short and J 1 base short, with 11 bases between. The CDR3 length is 16 residues. Germline assignment: CDR1 LNHNV and CDR2 YYDKDF (reference sequence). The CDR3 spells CATSRGQALSNQPQHF. The CDR3 nucleotides are TGTGCCACCAGCAGAGGACAGGCTTTAAGCAATCAGCCCCAGCATTTT.

This chain connects TRBV4-2 to TRBJ2-1, with 8 bases fitting TRBD2. The CDR3 spans 17 residues. Germline V gene data show CDR1 as LGHNA and CDR2 as YNFKEQ. V lost 0 bases to trimming and J lost 4 bases; unmatched junction nucleotides: 8. The CDR3 sequence: CASSQDHTGGAYNEQFF. The CDR3 region has the DNA TGTGCCAGCAGCCAAGATCATACCGGGGGGGCTTACAATGAGCAGTTCTTC.

The chain is built from TRBV4-3 and TRBJ2-1; D might be TRBD1 (6 bases). Germline V gene lookup returns CDR1 LGHNA and CDR2 YSLEER. This CDR3 comprises 13 residues. Trimming cost V 5 bases and J 10 bases, with 15 bases left between them. CDR3 loop: CASSVNLGGEQFF. CDR3 nucleotide sequence: TGCGCCAGCAGCGTCAATTTAGGGGGAGAGCAGTTCTTC.

The genes are TRBV5-6 and TRBJ1-1; TRBD1 agrees at 8 bases. After removal of 3 bases from V and 6 bases from J, the junction contained 7 bases not matched to a gene. The CDR3 is 14 residues long. Germline V gives CDR1 SGHDT, CDR2 YYEEEE. CDR3: CASSYGQGAAEAFF. DNA of the CDR3: TGTGCCAGCAGCTACGGCCAGGGGGCCGCTGAAGCTTTCTTT.

The chain recombines TRBV5-5 with TRBJ1-2, with 8 nucleotides matching TRBD1. CDR3 length: 14 amino acids. J was trimmed by 8 bases and V by 4 bases; bases with no gene match: 10. CDR1 and CDR2 (germline): SGHKS, YYEKEE (reference sequence). Here the CDR3 reads CASSPPDRAAGYTF. The DNA for the CDR3 is TGTGCCAGCAGCCCACCGGACAGGGCAGCGGGCTACACCTTC.

This chain links TRBV5-6 with TRBJ2-3; TRBD2 aligns across 10 bases. CDR1 SGHDT and CDR2 YYEEEE come from the germline V gene. J was trimmed by 6 bases and V by 4 bases; bases with no gene match: 11. The CDR3 is 16 amino acids. CDR3 bases: TGTGCCAGCAGCCACGGTAGCGGGAGGAGCAAGGATACGCAGTATTTT. Translation gives CASSHGSGRSKDTQYF.

This sequence joins TRBV9 and TRBJ1-3, with 7 bases lining up with TRBD1. Germline V gene sequence: CDR1 SGDLS, CDR2 YYNGEE. Trimming at V came to 4 bases and at J to 4 bases, leaving 8 bases not matched to a gene. There are 15 residues in the CDR3. The CDR3, as DNA: TGTGCCAGCAGCCAAGGGACAGTCCCAGGAAACACCATATATTTT. As protein: CASSQGTVPGNTIYF.

V gene TRBV18 combines with J gene TRBJ1-5; 9 bases agree with TRBD1. From germline, CDR1 is KGHSH and CDR2 LQKENI. The V gene end was trimmed by 5 bases and the J gene end by 4 bases; junction bases not matched to a gene: 6. The CDR3 has 15 amino acids. The DNA for the CDR3 is TGTGCCAGCTCAGAACAGGGGGCTGGGAATCAGCCCCAGCATTTT. Translation gives CASSEQGAGNQPQHF.

The chain joins TRBV18 to TRBJ1-1; D uncertain. Trimming took 3 bases from V and 5 from J, leaving 7 bases between them. In germline, CDR1 is KGHSH, CDR2 LQKENI. The CDR3 contains 12 residues. As DNA, the CDR3 is TGTGCCAGCTCACCTCAGCGGACTGAAGCTTTCTTT. Translating gives CASSPQRTEAFF. Looking up the rest from reference TRBV18 and TRBJ1-1 gives the full variable domain: NAGVMQNPRHLVRRRGQEARLRCSPMKGHSHVYWYRQLPEEGLKFMVYLQKENIIDESGMPKERFSAEFPKEGPSILRIQQVVRGDSAAYFCASSPQRTEAFFGQGTRLTVV.

This clone was seen a handful of times. The chain links TRBV11-2 to TRBJ2-5; D might be TRBD1 (6 bases). The CDR3 is made up of 15 amino acids. Trimming stripped 5 bases from V and 6 bases from J, with 19 bases between. Germline CDR1 SGHAT, CDR2 FQNNGV. CDR3 in amino acids: CASSVGGGWEQTQYF. In nucleotides, the CDR3 is TGTGCCAGCAGCGTAGGTGGGGGCTGGGAACAGACCCAGTACTTC.

The J gene is TRBJ1-1, the V gene TRBV7-8; TRBD1 might be the D (5 bases). V was clipped by 5 bases and J by 0 bases, with 13 bases between them. The germline CDR1 and CDR2 sequences are SGHVS and FQNEAQ. This CDR3 has 15 amino acids. The CDR3 loop reads CASSPLGHLNTEAFF. CDR3 DNA: TGTGCCAGCAGCCCCCTCGGACACCTGAACACTGAAGCTTTCTTT.

The chain combines TRBV27 with TRBJ2-7, with TRBD1 as a possible D gene (6 bases). Germline V gives CDR1 MNHEY, CDR2 SMNVEV (reference sequence). The CDR3 totals 13 residues. The germline V and J ends were trimmed by 4 bases and 2 bases, with 9 bases remaining between them. As DNA, the CDR3 is TGTGCCAGCAGTTGGGACACAACCTACGAGCAGTACTTC. Translation gives CASSWDTTYEQYF.

This chain uses TRBV6-9 with TRBJ2-1; a possible D gene is TRBD1 (6 bases). V was shortened by 4 bases and J by 12 bases, with 16 bases between the two germline ends. The CDR3 extends over 13 amino acids. From germline, CDR1 is MNHGY and CDR2 SVAAGI. CDR3 bases: TGTGCCAGCAGTTCGGGTAGAGGGGGATGGCAGTTCTTC. Its translation is CASSSGRGGWQFF.

The rearrangement links TRBV7-6 to TRBJ2-1; tentative D call: TRBD2 (6 bases). The CDR3 is 12 amino acids. With 5 bases removed from V and 9 bases from J, the gap between germline ends came to 11 bases. The germline V gene has CDR1 SGHVS and CDR2 FNYEAQ. The CDR3 sequence: CASSTTEGEQFF. CDR3 DNA: TGTGCCAGCAGCACCACGGAGGGTGAGCAGTTCTTC.

The V call is TRBV10-3, the J call TRBJ2-3, with TRBD2 as a possible D gene (6 bases). Between the trimmed V and J ends, which lost 3 bases and 6 bases, there was a span of 13 bases. Germline CDR1 is ENHRY and CDR2 is SYGVKD. The CDR3 is 14 residues long. The CDR3 loop is CAISDARELDTQYF. DNA of the CDR3: TGTGCCATCAGTGATGCGCGGGAATTGGATACGCAGTATTTT.

The chain employs TRBV4-1 and TRBJ2-5; D unclear. The germline V and J ends were trimmed by 1 base and 0 bases, with 18 bases remaining between them. CDR3 size: 18 residues. The germline gives CDR1 MGHRA, CDR2 YSYEKL. Here the CDR3 DNA reads TGCGCCAGCAGCCAAGGCCAAGGTCTACATGGAGACCAAGAGACCCAGTACTTC. Its translation is CASSQGQGLHGDQETQYF.

The rearrangement joins TRBV7-2 to TRBJ1-6; D is unresolved. Trimming took off 4 bases at V and 0 bases at J, with 10 bases between the two ends. Germline loops: CDR1 SGHTA, CDR2 FQGNSA. The CDR3 has 16 residues. The CDR3 reads CASSSLASSYNSPLHF. CDR3 sequence (DNA): TGTGCCAGCAGCTCCCTGGCCAGCTCCTATAATTCACCCCTCCACTTT. The entire variable domain, with the rest obtained from reference TRBV7-2 and TRBJ1-6, is as follows: GAGVSQSPSNKVTEKGKDVELRCDPISGHTALYWYRQSLGQGLEFLIYFQGNSAPDKSGLPSDRFSAERTGGSVSTLTIQRTQQEDSAVYLCASSSLASSYNSPLHFGNGTRLTVT.

The rearrangement links TRBV2 to TRBJ2-3, with 7 bases matching TRBD2. V was pared by 7 bases and J by 6 bases, with 4 bases of the junction left unmatched. The CDR3 totals 12 residues. The germline CDR1 and CDR2 sequences are SNHLY and FYNNEI. Here the CDR3 DNA reads TGTGCCAGCATTCTTAGCGGGGATACGCAGTATTTT. Amino acid sequence: CASILSGDTQYF.

CDR3 nucleotides: TGTGCTAGTGGACAGGGGAACACCGGGGAGCTGTTTTTT. This gives the protein CASGQGNTGELFF. This chain joins TRBV12-5 and TRBJ2-2; a possible D gene is TRBD1 (6 bases). CDR3 size: 13 residues. The germline V gene has CDR1 LGHNT and CDR2 FRNRAP. V lost 6 bases, J lost 1 base, and 6 bases lay in between.

The rearrangement joins TRBV7-2 to TRBJ2-5; 8 nucleotides agree with TRBD1. After removal of 9 bases from V and 1 base from J, the junction contained 7 bases not matched to a gene. There are 14 residues in the CDR3. Germline lookup yields CDR1 SGHTA and CDR2 FQGNSA. CDR3 sequence (DNA): TGTGCCAGTGCAGGGGGCGTAACCCAAGAGACCCAGTACTTC. This sequence encodes CASAGGVTQETQYF.

The rearrangement uses TRBV4-2 and TRBJ2-7; D might be TRBD2 (6 bases). The CDR3 totals 19 residues. Germline loops: CDR1 LGHNA, CDR2 YNFKEQ. With 0 bases removed from V and 3 bases from J, the gap between germline ends came to 24 bases. The CDR3 DNA is TGTGCCAGCAGCCAAGATTGGGGGGTCAAGACATCCGCGCTCTACGAGCAGTACTTC. This sequence encodes CASSQDWGVKTSALYEQYF.

The chain uses TRBV18 and TRBJ1-1, with TRBD1 matching over 9 bases. V shed 3 bases, J shed 1 base, and the junction held 9 bases outside the gene matches. The CDR3 extends over 17 amino acids. Germline values: CDR1 KGHSH, CDR2 LQKENI. CDR3 nucleotide sequence: TGTGCCAGCTCACCTACAGGGGGCCGGACGAGGAACACTGAAGCTTTCTTT. This encodes CASSPTGGRTRNTEAFF. The full variable domain, with the rest looked up from reference TRBV18 and TRBJ1-1, is NAGVMQNPRHLVRRRGQEARLRCSPMKGHSHVYWYRQLPEEGLKFMVYLQKENIIDESGMPKERFSAEFPKEGPSILRIQQVVRGDSAAYFCASSPTGGRTRNTEAFFGQGTRLTVV.

CDR3 loop: CASSEGTGAPYEQYF. For the CDR3, the DNA is TGCGCCAGCAGTGAAGGGACAGGGGCCCCCTACGAGCAGTACTTC. The rearrangement joins TRBV10-1 to TRBJ2-7; 10 bases match TRBD1. The ends lost 3 bases at V and 2 bases at J; junction bases unmatched: 4. The CDR3 has 15 amino acids. CDR1 is WNHNN and CDR2 is SYGVQD in the germline V gene (reference sequence).